This entry lists 22 T cell receptor beta chains sequenced from one sample in a study of human T cells and chemical hapten exposure. TCRdb fed the RACE reads into MiXCR, producing one record per CDR3 protein. The sample shows more than 250,000 distinct CDR3 sequences, roughly 8.9% of them seen only once. Time point reported: pre-sensitization, week 0. Noted treatment: therapeutic diphenylcyclopropenone sensitization with weekly scalp DPC. This sample comprised whole blood, obtained in connection with sensitization to the hapten diphenylcyclopropenone (DPC). These receptors all come from a middle-aged woman with alopecia areata. Some clones in this sample may be carry-over from other donors' samples.

Comments on this clonotype: A read error may be the cause here, since a much bigger clone is one base away. J is TRBJ2-6 and V is TRBV5-5, with 9 bases matching TRBD1. The J segment lost 3 bases and the V segment lost 0 bases, leaving 7 bases of the junction unmatched. The CDR3 spans 18 residues. Germline CDR1 reads SGHKS; CDR2 reads YYEKEE (reference sequence). The chain's CDR3 is CASSLGGTGSFGANVLTF. CDR3 DNA: TGTGCCAGCAGCTTGGGAGGGACAGGGAGCTTTGGGGCCAACGTCCTGACTTTC.

This clonotype has more than one count but fewer than ten. This sequence joins TRBV27 and TRBJ1-5; TRBD1 matches 7 bases. Germline assignment: CDR1 MNHEY and CDR2 SMNVEV (reference sequence). There are 14 residues in the CDR3. Trimming removed 4 bases from V and 7 bases from J; junction bases left unmatched: 7. CDR3 sequence: CASSSDRAGQPQHF. The CDR3 nucleotides read TGTGCCAGCAGTTCCGACAGGGCAGGACAGCCCCAGCATTTT.

The chain uses TRBV3-2 and TRBJ2-7; the table's TRBD2 call for D was not verified on the DNA. TRBV3-2 is classified as a pseudogene. The length of the CDR3 is 14 residues. The DNA for the CDR3 is TGTGCCAGCAGCCAAGTTTCGCGGGCCTACGAGCAGTACTTC. Amino acid sequence: CASSQVSRAYEQYF.

This clonotype was detected only a few times. The V call is TRBV3-1, the J call TRBJ1-3; tentatively, D is TRBD1 (5 bases). CDR3 length: 13 amino acids. Germline V gene data show CDR1 as LGHDT and CDR2 as YNNKEL (reference sequence). Trimming removed 3 bases at V and 4 bases at J, with 7 bases between. CDR3 amino acids: CASSHDSGNTIYF. The DNA of the CDR3 is TGTGCCAGCAGCCATGACAGCGGAAACACCATATATTTT.

The chain combines TRBV7-2 with TRBJ2-1; D remains ambiguous. This CDR3 is built from 14 residues. The germline V and J ends were trimmed by 5 bases and 4 bases, with 12 bases remaining between them. Germline CDR1 and CDR2: SGHTA and FQGNSA. CDR3 DNA: TGTGCCAGCAGCCCTCAATCGGGTTACAATGAGCAGTTCTTC. Protein: CASSPQSGYNEQFF.

In this sample, this clonotype turned up a few times. V and J are TRBV29-1 and TRBJ2-5; 8 nucleotides align to TRBD2. Germline V gene lookup returns CDR1 SQVTM and CDR2 ANQGSEA. Trimming at V came to 5 bases and at J to 5 bases, leaving 1 base not matched to a gene. The CDR3 has 11 amino acids. CDR3 in amino acids: CSVKRGETQYF. Written as DNA, the CDR3 is TGCAGCGTTAAGCGGGGGGAGACCCAGTACTTC.

This clonotype was seen repeatedly, ten times or more. Here the CDR3 reads CASSLFTGRGTEAFF. The CDR3 bases are TGTGCCAGCAGTTTATTTACAGGGAGAGGCACTGAAGCTTTCTTT. This chain links TRBV28 with TRBJ1-1, with D tentatively TRBD1 (6 bases). V dropped 1 base and J dropped 4 bases, with 13 bases sitting between them. The CDR3 is made up of 15 amino acids. In germline, CDR1 is MDHEN, CDR2 SYDVKM.

This clonotype was found many times. The V and J genes are TRBV20-1 and TRBJ1-2; 10 bases map to TRBD1. From germline, CDR1 is DFQATT and CDR2 SNEGSKA (reference sequence). V lost 5 bases and J lost 3; bases outside the gene matches: 3. CDR3 length: 13 residues. The CDR3 here is CSADRGRHYGYTF. Written as DNA, the CDR3 is TGCAGTGCTGACAGGGGGCGTCACTATGGCTACACCTTC.

The rearrangement joins TRBV20-1 to TRBJ2-5, with D perhaps matching TRBD1 (6 bases). The germline gives CDR1 DFQATT, CDR2 SNEGSKA (reference sequence). The length of the CDR3 is 12 residues. Trimming stripped 5 bases from V and 2 bases from J, with 9 bases between. As DNA, the CDR3 is TGCAGTGCTGTCAGGGGTCAAGAGACCCAGTACTTC. Protein sequence: CSAVRGQETQYF.

This clonotype was picked up a small number of times. The J gene is TRBJ2-2, the V gene TRBV7-8, with a tentative D call TRBD2 (5 bases). Germline CDR1 SGHVS, CDR2 FQNEAQ. CDR3 length: 12 residues. Trimming removed 0 bases at V and 13 bases at J, with 9 bases between. CDR3 loop: CASSLANEGLFF. The DNA for the CDR3 is TGTGCCAGCAGCTTAGCCAATGAGGGGCTGTTTTTT.

The table lists this clonotype with a few counts. The chain has TRBV4-2 and TRBJ1-4; unclear D gene. Germline CDR1 reads LGHNA; CDR2 reads YNFKEQ. The V end lost 0 bases, the J end lost 0 bases, and 8 bases lay between the germline ends. There are 16 residues in the CDR3. The chain's CDR3 is CASSQERATTNEKLFF. The CDR3 DNA reads as TGTGCCAGCAGCCAAGAGAGGGCTACAACTAATGAAAAACTGTTTTTT.

V is TRBV5-1 and J is TRBJ1-3; D perhaps matches TRBD1 (5 bases). The CDR3 extends over 16 amino acids. The germline V and J ends were trimmed by 0 bases and 1 base, with 11 bases remaining between them. Germline V gene sequence: CDR1 SGHRS, CDR2 YFSETQ. This chain's CDR3 is CASSLEGASSGNTIYF. CDR3 bases: TGCGCCAGCAGCTTGGAAGGGGCCTCTTCTGGAAACACCATATATTTT.

The chain uses TRBV6-2 or TRBV6-3 and TRBJ2-3; D is undetermined. The V end was cut by 10 bases, the J end by 2 bases, with 16 bases between. Germline lookup yields CDR1 MNHEY and CDR2 SVGEGT. The CDR3 is made up of 14 amino acids. The CDR3 sequence: CATQQVQITDTQYF. CDR3 bases: TGTGCCACGCAGCAGGTACAGATCACAGATACGCAGTATTTT.

The rearrangement uses TRBV28 and TRBJ2-7; 11 bases are a match to TRBD2. This CDR3 has 14 residues. The junction had 6 bases not matched to a gene; V was cut back by 5 bases and J by 6 bases. CDR1 is MDHEN and CDR2 is SYDVKM in the germline V gene. The CDR3 is CASSLSGRGSEQYF. The DNA of the CDR3 is TGTGCCAGCAGTCTTAGCGGGAGGGGGAGCGAGCAGTACTTC.

This clonotype appeared a few times. V is TRBV3-1 and J is TRBJ2-6; TRBD2 is a possible D gene (5 bases). Trimming took off 0 bases at V and 2 bases at J, with 17 bases between the two ends. The CDR3 contains 19 residues. CDR1 LGHDT and CDR2 YNNKEL come from the germline V gene (reference sequence). The CDR3 bases are TGTGCCAGCAGCCAAGACCCCCCCACACCGAGGGCTGGGGCCAACGTCCTGACTTTC. Translating it yields CASSQDPPTPRAGANVLTF.

V usage is TRBV7-9 and J usage is TRBJ2-1; tentative D call: TRBD1 (7 bases). The CDR3 is made up of 15 amino acids. The ends were cut back, 4 bases at V and 9 bases at J, with 19 bases in the middle. Germline CDR1 is SEHNR and CDR2 is FQNEAQ (reference sequence). CDR3 DNA sequence: TGTGCCAGCAGCTCGCGCGGAGGGGGCTTAGGTGAGCAGTTCTTC. This sequence encodes CASSSRGGGLGEQFF. The full variable domain, in which reference TRBV7-9 and TRBJ2-1 provide the parts outside the CDR3, is DTGVSQNPRHKITKRGQNVTFRCDPISEHNRLYWYRQTLGQGPEFLTYFQNEAQLEKSRLLSDRFSAERPKGSFSTLEIQRTEQGDSAMYLCASSSRGGGLGEQFFGPGTRLTVL.

This clonotype was counted only a few times. This sequence joins TRBV20-1 and TRBJ1-1; D gene unclear. The length of the CDR3 is 15 residues. Germline CDR1 reads DFQATT; CDR2 reads SNEGSKA (reference sequence). Deletions cut 0 bases from V and 4 bases from J, with 15 bases between. This CDR3 is CSARDAVWEGTEAFF. The CDR3 region has the DNA TGCAGTGCTAGAGATGCGGTGTGGGAGGGCACTGAAGCTTTCTTT.

The chain employs TRBV6-2 or TRBV6-3 and TRBJ2-5; TRBD2 aligns across 7 bases. Germline V gene sequence: CDR1 MNHEY, CDR2 SVGEGT. This CDR3 is 14 amino acids long. Trimming removed 2 bases from V and 5 bases from J; junction bases left unmatched: 5. The CDR3 sequence is CASSYGGRMETQYF. Written as DNA, the CDR3 is TGTGCCAGCAGTTACGGCGGGAGAATGGAGACCCAGTACTTC.

The chain links TRBV12-3 or TRBV12-4 to TRBJ2-2; D not certain. This CDR3 is 15 amino acids long. The germline V and J ends were trimmed by 1 base and 0 bases, with 6 bases remaining between them. The CDR3 DNA is TGTGCCAGCAGTTTAGGAGAGTCGAACACCGGGGAGCTGTTTTTT. Translating it yields CASSLGESNTGELFF.

This clonotype has just a few counts. The rearrangement links TRBV5-1 to TRBJ1-2, with D perhaps TRBD1 (5 bases). Germline assignment: CDR1 SGHRS and CDR2 YFSETQ. This CDR3 contains 16 residues. Trimming pared 3 bases from V and 4 bases from J, leaving 19 bases between. CDR3 nucleotide sequence: TGCGCCAGCAGCTCCTCACGGGACGCAGAACCCTATGGCTACACCTTC. It codes for CASSSSRDAEPYGYTF.

CDR3 DNA: TGCGCCAGCAGCTTCGGGGGGAAACTGAACACTGAAGCTTTCTTT. Encoded protein: CASSFGGKLNTEAFF. V is TRBV5-1 and J is TRBJ1-1, with D perhaps matching TRBD1 (5 bases). Trimming shortened V by 2 bases and J by 0 bases, and 11 bases separated the two germline ends. CDR3 length equals 15 residues. CDR1 SGHRS and CDR2 YFSETQ come from the germline V gene.

The chain has TRBV28 and TRBJ2-3, with D perhaps matching TRBD2 (5 bases). Trimming left V 2 bases short and J 0 bases short, with 9 bases between. This CDR3 has 15 amino acids. From germline, CDR1 is MDHEN and CDR2 SYDVKM. CDR3 coding DNA: TGTGCCAGCAGTTTAGACTGGAGGAGCACAGATACGCAGTATTTT. This codes for CASSLDWRSTDTQYF. The variable domain in full, completed from reference TRBV28 and TRBJ2-3, reads DVKVTQSSRYLVKRTGEKVFLECVQDMDHENMFWYRQDPGLGLRLIYFSYDVKMKEKGDIPEGYSVSREKKERFSLILESASTNQTSMYLCASSLDWRSTDTQYFGPGTRLTVL.